This entry is about one TCR beta chain. Arm-PCR with iRepertoire HTBI primers amplified the CDR3 regions for these TCR beta libraries. From the multiplex PCR reads, TCRdb called clonotypes with MiXCR, one entry per CDR3 protein. Of 500,000 or so distinct CDR3 sequences in the sample, around 15% are singletons; the top ten hold more than 9%. The V segment lost 6 bases and the J segment 6 bases; nucleotides outside the gene matches: 11. Germline CDR1 and CDR2: MNHEY and SMNVEV (reference sequence). The CDR3 contains 16 residues. This entry is derived from a study of regulatory T cells in long-lasting Graves disease. Study-level background: Antithyroid drug intake by newly diagnosed Graves' patients had lasted under 3 months.

Sample time point: newly diagnosed GD, antithyroid drugs for less than 3 months. RNA from PBMCs was the source of the TCR library. The data were also submitted as part of a second study, on T cells in Graves' hyperthyroidism and ophthalmopathy.

The sample consisted of peripheral blood mononuclear cells (PBMCs), taken at new diagnosis, from a patient treated with antithyroid drugs. This chain connects TRBV27 to TRBJ2-1, with 10 bases lining up with TRBD1. This clonotype was sampled from a man aged 35 to 55 with Graves disease. As DNA, the CDR3 is TGTGCCAGCAGCCTTCCAGGACAGGGGGTTTCCAATGAGCAGTTCTTC. It yields the protein CASSLPGQGVSNEQFF.